One T cell receptor beta chain is described in this entry. In the authors' methods: Nucleated cell counts were estimated from reference gene primer amplification. Sequenced by immunoSEQ multiplex PCR; TCRdb stores in-frame clones only, minus some. The V and J calls and clone size come from that table; D and trimming were worked out from the DNA. The table has some 68,000 clones, 75% to 90% seen once. The data stem from a study of blood T cell repertoires in COVID-19. Background on the study: COVID-19 samples from acute and convalescent phases originated in the United States, Italy and Spain.

After removal of 2 bases from V and 3 bases from J, the junction contained 3 bases not matched to a gene. The CDR3 contains 14 residues. Germline V gene data show CDR1 as ENHRY and CDR2 as SYGVKD. The genes are TRBV10-3 and TRBJ2-7; 8 bases agree with TRBD2. Sample: peripheral blood. The clonotype was recovered from a man in his fifties or sixties with active COVID-19. The DNA of the CDR3 is TGTGCCATCAGTGAGCCAGCGGGGGTCTACGAGCAGTACTTC. Translating gives CAISEPAGVYEQYF.